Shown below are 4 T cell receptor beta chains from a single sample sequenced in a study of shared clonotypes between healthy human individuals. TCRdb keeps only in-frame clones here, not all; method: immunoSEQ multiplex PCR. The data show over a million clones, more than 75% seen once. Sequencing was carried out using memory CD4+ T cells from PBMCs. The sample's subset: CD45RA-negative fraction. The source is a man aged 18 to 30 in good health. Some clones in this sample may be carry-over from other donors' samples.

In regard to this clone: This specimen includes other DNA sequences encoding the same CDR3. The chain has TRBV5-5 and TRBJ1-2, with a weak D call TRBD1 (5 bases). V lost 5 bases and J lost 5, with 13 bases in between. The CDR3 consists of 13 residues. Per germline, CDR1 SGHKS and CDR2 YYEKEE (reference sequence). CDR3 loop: CASSLLGGYGYTF. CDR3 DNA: TGTGCCAGCAGTCTCCTGGGGGGATATGGCTACACCTTC.

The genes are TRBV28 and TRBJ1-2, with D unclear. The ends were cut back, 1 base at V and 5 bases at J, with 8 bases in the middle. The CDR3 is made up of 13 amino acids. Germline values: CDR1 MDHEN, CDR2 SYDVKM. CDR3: CASSLSRGYGYTF. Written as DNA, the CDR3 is TGTGCCAGCAGTTTATCCAGAGGGTATGGCTACACCTTC.

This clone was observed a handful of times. CDR3 sequence reads: CASSGTGVDTIYF. The CDR3 DNA is TGTGCCAGCAGTGGGACAGGGGTTGACACCATATATTTT. The chain has TRBV2 and TRBJ1-3; 9 bases fit TRBD1. Germline-derived CDR1 and CDR2 are SNHLY and FYNNEI. The CDR3 covers 13 residues. V trimming: 4 bases; J trimming: 8 bases; junction bases outside the gene matches: 3.

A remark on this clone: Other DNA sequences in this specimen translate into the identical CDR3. The CDR3 region is CASRGQGAYEQYF. The CDR3 coding sequence is TGTGCCAGTAGGGGACAGGGGGCCTACGAGCAGTACTTC. This chain links TRBV19 with TRBJ2-7; 11 bases are shared with TRBD1. Germline CDR1 and CDR2: LNHDA and SQIVND (reference sequence). This CDR3 has 13 residues. V shed 6 bases, J shed 2 bases, and the junction held 0 bases outside the gene matches.